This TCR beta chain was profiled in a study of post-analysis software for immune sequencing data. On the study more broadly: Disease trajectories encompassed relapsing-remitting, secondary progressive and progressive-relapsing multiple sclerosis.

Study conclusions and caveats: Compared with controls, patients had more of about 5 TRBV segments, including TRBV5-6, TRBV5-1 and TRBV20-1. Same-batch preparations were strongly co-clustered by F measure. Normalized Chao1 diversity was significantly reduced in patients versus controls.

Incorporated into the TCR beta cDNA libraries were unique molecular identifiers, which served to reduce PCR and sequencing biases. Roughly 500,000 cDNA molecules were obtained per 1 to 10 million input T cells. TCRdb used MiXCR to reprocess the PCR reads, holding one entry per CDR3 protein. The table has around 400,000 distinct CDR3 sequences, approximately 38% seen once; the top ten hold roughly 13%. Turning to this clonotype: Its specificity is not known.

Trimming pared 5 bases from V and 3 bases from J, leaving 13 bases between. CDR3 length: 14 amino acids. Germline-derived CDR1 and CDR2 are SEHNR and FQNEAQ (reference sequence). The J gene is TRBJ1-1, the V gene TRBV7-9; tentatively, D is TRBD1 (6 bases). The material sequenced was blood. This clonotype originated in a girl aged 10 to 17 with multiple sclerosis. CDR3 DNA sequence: TGTGCCAGCAGCCGACAGGCGGAGGACACTGAAGCTTTCTTT. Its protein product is CASSRQAEDTEAFF.